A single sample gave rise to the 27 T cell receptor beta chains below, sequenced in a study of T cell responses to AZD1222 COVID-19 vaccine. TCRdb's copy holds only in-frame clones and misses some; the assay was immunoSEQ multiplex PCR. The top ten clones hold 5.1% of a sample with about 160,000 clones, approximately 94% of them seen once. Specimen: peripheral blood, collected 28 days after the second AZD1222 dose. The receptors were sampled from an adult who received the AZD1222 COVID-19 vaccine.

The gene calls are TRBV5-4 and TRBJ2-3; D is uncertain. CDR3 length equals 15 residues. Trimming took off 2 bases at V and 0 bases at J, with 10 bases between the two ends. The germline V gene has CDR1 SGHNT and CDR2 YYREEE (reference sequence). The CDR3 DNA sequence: TGTGCCAGCAGCTTAGCGATGCCAAGCACAGATACGCAGTATTTT. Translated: CASSLAMPSTDTQYF. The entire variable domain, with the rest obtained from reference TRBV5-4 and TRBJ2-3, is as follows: ETGVTQSPTHLIKTRGQQVTLRCSSQSGHNTVSWYQQALGQGPQFIFQYYREEENGRGNFPPRFSGLQFPNYSSELNVNALELDDSALYLCASSLAMPSTDTQYFGPGTRLTVL.

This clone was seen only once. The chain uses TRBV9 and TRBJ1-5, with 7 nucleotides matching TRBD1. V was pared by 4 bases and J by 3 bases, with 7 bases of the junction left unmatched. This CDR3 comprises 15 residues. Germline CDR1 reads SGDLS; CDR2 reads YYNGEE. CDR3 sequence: CASSRGGGLNQPQHF. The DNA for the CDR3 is TGTGCCAGCAGCAGGGGAGGGGGCCTCAATCAGCCCCAGCATTTT.

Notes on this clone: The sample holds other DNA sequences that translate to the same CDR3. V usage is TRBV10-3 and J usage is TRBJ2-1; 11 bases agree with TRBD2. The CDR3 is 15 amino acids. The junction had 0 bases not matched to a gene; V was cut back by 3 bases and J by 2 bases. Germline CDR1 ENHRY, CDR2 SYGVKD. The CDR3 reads CAISELAGAYNEQFF. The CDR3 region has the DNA TGTGCCATCAGTGAACTAGCGGGAGCCTACAATGAGCAGTTCTTC.

The CDR3 sequence: CASSLYRGLNTEAFF. DNA for the CDR3: TGTGCCAGCAGTTTGTACAGGGGGCTGAACACTGAAGCTTTCTTT. J is TRBJ1-1 and V is TRBV6-5; 9 bases are shared with TRBD1. This CDR3 is 15 amino acids long. CDR1 is MNHEY and CDR2 is SVGAGI in the germline V gene. The trim removed 4 bases at V and 0 bases at J, leaving 3 bases unmatched.

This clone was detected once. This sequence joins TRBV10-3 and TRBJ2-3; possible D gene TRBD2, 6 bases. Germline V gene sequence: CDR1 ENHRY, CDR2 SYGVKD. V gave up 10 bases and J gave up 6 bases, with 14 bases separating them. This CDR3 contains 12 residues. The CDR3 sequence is CATATSSDTQYF. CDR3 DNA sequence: TGTGCCACCGCGACTAGTTCCGATACGCAGTATTTT.

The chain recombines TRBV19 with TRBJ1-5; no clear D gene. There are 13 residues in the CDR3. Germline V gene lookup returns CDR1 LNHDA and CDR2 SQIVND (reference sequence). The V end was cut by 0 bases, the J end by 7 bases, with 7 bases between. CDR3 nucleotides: TGTGCCAGTAGTATAGATCGGGGACAGCCCCAGCATTTT. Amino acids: CASSIDRGQPQHF.

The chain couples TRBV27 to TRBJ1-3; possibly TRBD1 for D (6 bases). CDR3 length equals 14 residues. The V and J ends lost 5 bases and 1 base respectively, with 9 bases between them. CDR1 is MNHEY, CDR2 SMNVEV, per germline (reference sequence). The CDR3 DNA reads TGTGCCAGCAGTCCCAGGGGTTCTGGAAACACCATATATTTT. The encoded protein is CASSPRGSGNTIYF.

In DNA form, the CDR3 reads TGTGCCAGCACAGCCGGGACTAGCGGGATGTACGAGCAGTACTTC. Its protein is CASTAGTSGMYEQYF. The V and J genes are TRBV2 and TRBJ2-7, with 13 bases matching TRBD2. CDR1 and CDR2 (germline): SNHLY, FYNNEI. CDR3 length: 15 residues. V gave up 7 bases and J gave up 4 bases; unmatched junction bases: 7.

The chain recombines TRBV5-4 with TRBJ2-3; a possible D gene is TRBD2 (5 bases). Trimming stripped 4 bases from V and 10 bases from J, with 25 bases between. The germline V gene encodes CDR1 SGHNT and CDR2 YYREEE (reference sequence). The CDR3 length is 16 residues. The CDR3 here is CASSAFSAGTLMSQYF. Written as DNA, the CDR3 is TGTGCCAGCAGCGCTTTTTCGGCGGGTACCTTAATGTCGCAGTATTTT.

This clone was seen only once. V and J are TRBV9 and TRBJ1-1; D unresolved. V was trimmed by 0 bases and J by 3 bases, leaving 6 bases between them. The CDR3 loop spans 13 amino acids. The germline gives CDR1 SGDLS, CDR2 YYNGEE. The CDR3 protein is CASSVVHDTEAFF. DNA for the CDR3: TGTGCCAGCAGCGTAGTACACGACACTGAAGCTTTCTTT. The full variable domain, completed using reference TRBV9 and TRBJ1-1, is DSGVTQTPKHLITATGQRVTLRCSPRSGDLSVYWYQQSLDQGLQFLIQYYNGEERAKGNILERFSAQQFPDLHSELNLSSLELGDSALYFCASSVVHDTEAFFGQGTRLTVV.

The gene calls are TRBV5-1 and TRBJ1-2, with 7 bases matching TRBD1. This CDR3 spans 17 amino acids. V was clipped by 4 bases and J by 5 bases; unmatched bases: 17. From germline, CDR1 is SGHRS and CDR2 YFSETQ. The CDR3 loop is CASSVGDIYRGSYGYTF. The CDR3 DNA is TGCGCCAGCAGCGTTGGAGATATTTACAGGGGCTCATATGGCTACACCTTC.

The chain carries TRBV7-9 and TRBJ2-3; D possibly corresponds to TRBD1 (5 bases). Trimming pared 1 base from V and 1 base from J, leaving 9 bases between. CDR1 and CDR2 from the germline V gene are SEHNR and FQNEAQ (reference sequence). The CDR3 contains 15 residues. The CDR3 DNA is TGTGCCAGCAGCTTAGAGGGGCTTGGCACAGATACGCAGTATTTT. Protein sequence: CASSLEGLGTDTQYF.

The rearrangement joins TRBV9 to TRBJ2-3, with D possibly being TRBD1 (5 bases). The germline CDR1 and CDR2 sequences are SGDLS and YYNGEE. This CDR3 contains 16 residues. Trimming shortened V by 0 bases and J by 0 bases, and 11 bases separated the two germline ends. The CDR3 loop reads CASSVGGAASTDTQYF. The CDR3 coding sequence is TGTGCCAGCAGCGTAGGGGGCGCTGCTAGCACAGATACGCAGTATTTT.

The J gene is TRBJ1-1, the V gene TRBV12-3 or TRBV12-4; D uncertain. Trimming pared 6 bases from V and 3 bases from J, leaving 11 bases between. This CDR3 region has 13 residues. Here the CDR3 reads CASSGTAHTEAFF. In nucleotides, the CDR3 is TGTGCCAGCAGCGGAACAGCCCACACTGAAGCTTTCTTT.

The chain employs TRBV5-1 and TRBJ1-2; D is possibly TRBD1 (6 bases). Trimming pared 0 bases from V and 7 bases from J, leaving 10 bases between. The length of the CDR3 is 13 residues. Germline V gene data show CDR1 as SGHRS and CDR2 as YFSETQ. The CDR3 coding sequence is TGCGCCAGCAGCTTGGACAGGGAAGGTGGCTACACCTTC. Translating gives CASSLDREGGYTF.

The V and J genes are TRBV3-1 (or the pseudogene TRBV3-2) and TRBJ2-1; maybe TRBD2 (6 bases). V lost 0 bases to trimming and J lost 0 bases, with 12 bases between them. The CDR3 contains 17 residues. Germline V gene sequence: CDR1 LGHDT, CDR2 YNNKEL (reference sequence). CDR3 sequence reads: CASSQEGLTSSYNEQFF. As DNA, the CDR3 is TGTGCCAGCAGCCAAGAAGGACTAACGAGCTCCTACAATGAGCAGTTCTTC.

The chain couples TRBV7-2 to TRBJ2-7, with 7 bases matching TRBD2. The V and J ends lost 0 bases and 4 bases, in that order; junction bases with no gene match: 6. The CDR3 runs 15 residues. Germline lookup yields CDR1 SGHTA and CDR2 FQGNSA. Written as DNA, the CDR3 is TGTGCCAGCAGCTTAGCGGCGGGAGTTCAGTACGAGCAGTACTTC. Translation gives CASSLAAGVQYEQYF.

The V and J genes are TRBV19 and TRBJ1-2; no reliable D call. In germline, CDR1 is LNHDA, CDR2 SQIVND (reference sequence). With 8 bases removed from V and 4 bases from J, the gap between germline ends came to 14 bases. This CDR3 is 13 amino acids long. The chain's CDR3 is CASHDTVFYGYTF. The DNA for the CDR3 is TGTGCCAGTCATGACACAGTGTTCTATGGCTACACCTTC.

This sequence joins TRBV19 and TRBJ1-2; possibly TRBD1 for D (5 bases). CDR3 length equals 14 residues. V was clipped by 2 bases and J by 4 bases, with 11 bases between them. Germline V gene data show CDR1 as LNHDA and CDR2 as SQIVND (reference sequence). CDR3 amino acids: CASSINGARYGYTF. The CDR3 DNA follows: TGTGCCAGTAGTATAAACGGGGCCCGCTATGGCTACACCTTC. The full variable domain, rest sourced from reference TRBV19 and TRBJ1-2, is DGGITQSPKYLFRKEGQNVTLSCEQNLNHDAMYWYRQDPGQGLRLIYYSQIVNDFQKGDIAEGYSVSREKKESFPLTVTSAQKNPTAFYLCASSINGARYGYTFGSGTRLTVV.

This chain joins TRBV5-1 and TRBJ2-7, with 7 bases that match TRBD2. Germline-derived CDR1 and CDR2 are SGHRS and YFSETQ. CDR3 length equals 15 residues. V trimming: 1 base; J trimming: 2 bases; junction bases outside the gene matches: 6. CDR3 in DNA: TGCGCCAGCAGCTTGTCTAGCGGCCGTACCTACGAGCAGTACTTC. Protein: CASSLSSGRTYEQYF.

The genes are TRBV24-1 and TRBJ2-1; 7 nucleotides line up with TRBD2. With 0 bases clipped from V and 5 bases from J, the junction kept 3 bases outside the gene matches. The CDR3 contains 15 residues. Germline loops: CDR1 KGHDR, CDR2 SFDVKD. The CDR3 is CATSDLGLGHNEQFF. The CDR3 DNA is TGTGCCACCAGTGATTTGGGACTAGGGCACAATGAGCAGTTCTTC.

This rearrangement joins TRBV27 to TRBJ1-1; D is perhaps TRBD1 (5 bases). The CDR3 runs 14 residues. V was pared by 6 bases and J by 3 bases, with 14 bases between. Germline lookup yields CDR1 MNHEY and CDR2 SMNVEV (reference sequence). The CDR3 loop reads CASRPGLMDTEAFF. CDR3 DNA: TGTGCCAGCAGGCCGGGGCTGATGGACACTGAAGCTTTCTTT.

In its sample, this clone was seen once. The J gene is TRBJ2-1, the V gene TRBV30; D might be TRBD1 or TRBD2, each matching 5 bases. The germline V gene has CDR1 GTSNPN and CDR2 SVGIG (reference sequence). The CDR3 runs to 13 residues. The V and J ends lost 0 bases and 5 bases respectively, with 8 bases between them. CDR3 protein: CAWSVGDDNEQFF. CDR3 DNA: TGTGCCTGGAGTGTAGGGGACGACAATGAGCAGTTCTTC.

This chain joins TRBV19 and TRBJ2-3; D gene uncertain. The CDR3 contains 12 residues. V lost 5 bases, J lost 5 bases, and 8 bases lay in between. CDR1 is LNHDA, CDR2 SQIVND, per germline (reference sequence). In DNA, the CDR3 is TGTGCCAGTAGTTCATCTAGAGATACGCAGTATTTT. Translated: CASSSSRDTQYF.

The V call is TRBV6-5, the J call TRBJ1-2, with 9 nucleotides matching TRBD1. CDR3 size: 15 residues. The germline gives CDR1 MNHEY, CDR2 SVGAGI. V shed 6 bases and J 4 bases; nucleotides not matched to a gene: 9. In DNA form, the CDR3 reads TGTGCCAGCAGCCGGGACAGGGTGGGTCCCTATGGCTACACCTTC. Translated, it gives CASSRDRVGPYGYTF.

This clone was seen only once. Here the CDR3 reads CASSIGRTYGYTF. The CDR3 DNA is TGTGCCAGTAGTATAGGAAGGACCTATGGCTACACCTTC. The J gene is TRBJ1-2, the V gene TRBV19; D unresolved. The CDR3 length is 13 residues. Germline V gene lookup returns CDR1 LNHDA and CDR2 SQIVND (reference sequence). Trimming took off 1 base at V and 4 bases at J, with 7 bases between the two ends.

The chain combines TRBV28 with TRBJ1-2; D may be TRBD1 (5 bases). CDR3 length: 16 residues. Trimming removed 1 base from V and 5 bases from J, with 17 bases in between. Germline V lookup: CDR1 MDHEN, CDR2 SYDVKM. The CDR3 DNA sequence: TGTGCCAGCAGTTTATTGGGAGGGGCCACTCGTTATGGCTACACCTTC. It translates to CASSLLGGATRYGYTF.